This T cell receptor beta chain was found in a study of post-analysis software for immune sequencing data. Whole-study findings and limits: Relative to controls, patients had five TRBV segments at higher frequency, with TRBV5-6, TRBV5-1 and TRBV20-1 among these. Multiple sclerosis patients showed significantly lower normalized Chao1 diversity than controls did. By F measure, strong co-clustering occurred among samples prepared in the same batch.

Germline CDR1 and CDR2: SGHTA and FQGNSA. CDR3 length equals 15 residues. V lost 6 bases, J lost 2 bases, and 7 bases stayed unmatched. In this sample, this clonotype turned up a few times. What it binds is not known. Carried by the TCR beta cDNA libraries were unique molecular identifiers. TCRdb itself ran the PCR reads through MiXCR, one entry per CDR3 protein. Of roughly 170,000 distinct CDR3 sequences listed, about 29% were seen once; the top ten hold roughly 1.6%. The chain uses TRBV7-2 and TRBJ1-2; TRBD1 agrees at 9 bases. Source material: blood. The sequence came from a girl aged 10 to 17 with multiple sclerosis. The DNA for the CDR3 is TGTGCCAGCAGAAAACCGGGACAGGGAAACTATGGCTACACCTTC. It encodes CASRKPGQGNYGYTF.